Shown below are 18 T cell receptor beta chains from a single sample sequenced in a study of blood T cell repertoires in COVID-19. Produced via immunoSEQ multiplex PCR; TCRdb's table is partial and in-frame only. The sample has hundreds of thousands of clones; more than 75% are singletons. Input material: PBMCs or T cells enriched from blood (not recorded which). All receptors derive from a man aged 25 to 40 with acute COVID-19.

The chain uses TRBV19 and TRBJ2-1; TRBD1 matches 10 bases. The V gene end was trimmed by 4 bases and the J gene end by 6 bases; junction bases not matched to a gene: 6. This CDR3 has 15 amino acids. Germline V gene data show CDR1 as LNHDA and CDR2 as SQIVND (reference sequence). CDR3 region: CASSTGQGRGNEQFF. The CDR3 nucleotides read TGTGCCAGTAGTACGGGACAGGGGAGAGGCAATGAGCAGTTCTTC.

The chain recombines TRBV27 with TRBJ2-1; D may be TRBD2 (6 bases). This CDR3 is 14 amino acids long. V was trimmed by 5 bases and J by 4 bases, leaving 12 bases between them. Germline V CDR1 and CDR2: MNHEY, SMNVEV (reference sequence). The CDR3 nucleotides are TGTGCCAGCAGTCGCGGGACTTTATACAATGAGCAGTTCTTC. Residues: CASSRGTLYNEQFF.

The chain joins TRBV19 to TRBJ1-1, with TRBD1 as a possible D gene (6 bases). The V end lost 3 bases, the J end lost 3 bases, and 11 bases lay between the germline ends. Germline values: CDR1 LNHDA, CDR2 SQIVND (reference sequence). This CDR3 has 14 amino acids. CDR3 loop: CASSISSGDTEAFF. As DNA, the CDR3 is TGTGCCAGTAGTATCTCGTCAGGGGACACTGAAGCTTTCTTT.

A remark on this clone: Additional DNA sequences in this sample encode the identical CDR3. This chain joins TRBV12-3 or TRBV12-4 and TRBJ1-2, with D maybe TRBD1 (5 bases). CDR3 length: 13 residues. The V end was cut by 6 bases, the J end by 4 bases, with 12 bases between. CDR3 DNA: TGTGCCAGCAGCTCTGACAGATTCTATGGCTACACCTTC. This translates into CASSSDRFYGYTF.

CDR3 nucleotides: TGTGCCTGGAGTCCTGACAGGGGGAGGGAAAAACTGTTTTTT. Its protein is CAWSPDRGREKLFF. V usage is TRBV30 and J usage is TRBJ1-4, with 9 bases identical to TRBD1. The ends lost 2 bases at V and 8 bases at J; junction bases unmatched: 6. Per the germline V gene, CDR1 is GTSNPN and CDR2 is SVGIG (reference sequence). The CDR3 is 14 amino acids.

The gene calls are TRBV27 and TRBJ2-7, with a possible D match to TRBD1 (6 bases). Trimming removed 3 bases at V and 0 bases at J, with 9 bases between. This CDR3 spans 14 amino acids. The V gene's germline CDR1 is MNHEY and CDR2 SMNVEV (reference sequence). Here the CDR3 reads CASSFQGPSYEQYF. As DNA, the CDR3 is TGTGCCAGCAGTTTCCAGGGGCCCTCCTACGAGCAGTACTTC.

The V gene is TRBV6-1, the J gene TRBJ2-3; TRBD1 might be the D (5 bases). The germline V gene encodes CDR1 MNHNS and CDR2 SASEGT. The CDR3 contains 12 residues. V gave up 2 bases and J gave up 8 bases, with 8 bases separating them. CDR3 protein: CASSERGFTQYF. For the CDR3, the DNA is TGTGCCAGCAGTGAAAGGGGATTTACGCAGTATTTT.

The genes are TRBV4-1 and TRBJ1-3; D remains unclear. In germline, CDR1 is MGHRA, CDR2 YSYEKL. V was pared by 1 base and J by 3 bases, with 7 bases between. This CDR3 comprises 14 residues. The CDR3 sequence is CASSQVFYGNTIYF. Here the CDR3 DNA reads TGCGCCAGCAGCCAAGTATTTTATGGAAACACCATATATTTT.

Notes on this clone: Within the sample, other DNA sequences also encode this same CDR3. V and J are TRBV9 and TRBJ2-5; 9 positions agree with TRBD1. The CDR3 loop spans 15 amino acids. Germline CDR1 SGDLS, CDR2 YYNGEE. J gave up 2 bases and V 3 bases, and 5 bases lay outside the gene matches. The DNA for the CDR3 is TGTGCCAGCAGCGCGGGACAGGGATTACAAGAGACCCAGTACTTC. It codes for CASSAGQGLQETQYF.

This chain joins TRBV5-4 and TRBJ1-2; a weak D match, TRBD1 (6 bases). Germline V gives CDR1 SGHNT, CDR2 YYREEE (reference sequence). Trimming shortened V by 3 bases and J by 0 bases, and 12 bases separated the two germline ends. CDR3 length: 15 amino acids. The CDR3: CASSSPGETNYGYTF. The CDR3 region has the DNA TGTGCCAGCAGCTCGCCAGGGGAAACTAACTATGGCTACACCTTC.

The gene calls are TRBV11-1 and TRBJ2-5; D may be TRBD2 (6 bases). CDR3 length: 13 amino acids. Germline V CDR1 and CDR2: SGHAT, FQDESV (reference sequence). Trimming shortened V by 5 bases and J by 3 bases, and 10 bases separated the two germline ends. CDR3 protein: CASSPIAEETQYF. CDR3 in DNA: TGTGCCAGCAGCCCCATAGCGGAAGAGACCCAGTACTTC.

The gene calls are TRBV4-1 and TRBJ2-1, with D possibly matching TRBD2 (5 bases). Trimming cost V 1 base and J 7 bases, with 17 bases left between them. Germline-derived CDR1 and CDR2 are MGHRA and YSYEKL. This CDR3 region has 16 residues. The CDR3 region is CASSQGGLRPKNEQFF. The CDR3, as DNA: TGCGCCAGCAGCCAAGGCGGGTTGCGGCCCAAGAATGAGCAGTTCTTC.

The chain joins TRBV4-1 to TRBJ2-1; a weak D match, TRBD2 (5 bases). V was shortened by 0 bases and J by 5 bases, with 11 bases between the two germline ends. CDR1 is MGHRA, CDR2 YSYEKL, per germline. The CDR3 is 15 amino acids. CDR3 region: CASSQDGLWDNEQFF. For the CDR3, the DNA is TGCGCCAGCAGCCAAGACGGACTCTGGGACAATGAGCAGTTCTTC.

The chain is built from TRBV7-6 and TRBJ2-5; 11 bases align to TRBD2. Germline V CDR1 and CDR2: SGHVS, FNYEAQ. CDR3 length equals 18 residues. V trimming: 5 bases; J trimming: 4 bases; junction bases outside the gene matches: 15. Here the CDR3 reads CASSPWSRLAGYGETQYF. The CDR3, as DNA: TGTGCCAGCAGCCCCTGGAGCCGACTAGCGGGGTACGGAGAGACCCAGTACTTC.

The chain combines TRBV3-1 (or the pseudogene TRBV3-2) with TRBJ1-2, with unresolved D. Per the germline V gene, CDR1 is LGHDT and CDR2 is YNNKEL (reference sequence). Trimming pared 6 bases from V and 0 bases from J, leaving 14 bases between. This CDR3 region has 15 residues. The DNA for the CDR3 is TGTGCCAGCAGTTCCATGACGGGAGCTAACTATGGCTACACCTTC. It yields the protein CASSSMTGANYGYTF.

V gene TRBV28 combines with J gene TRBJ2-5; 9 positions match TRBD1. Per germline, CDR1 MDHEN and CDR2 SYDVKM. J lost 2 bases, V lost 6 bases, and 4 bases had no gene match. The CDR3 runs to 14 residues. CDR3 sequence reads: CASRTGGRQETQYF. Here the CDR3 DNA reads TGTGCCAGCAGGACAGGGGGGAGACAAGAGACCCAGTACTTC.

V usage is TRBV19 and J usage is TRBJ2-7, with 7 positions matching TRBD1. CDR1 is LNHDA and CDR2 is SQIVND in the germline V gene (reference sequence). V was pared by 4 bases and J by 0 bases, with 15 bases of the junction left unmatched. The CDR3 covers 18 residues. CDR3 amino acids: CASSTSTHRGPSSYEQYF. DNA of the CDR3: TGTGCCAGTAGTACTTCGACGCACAGGGGACCCAGCTCCTACGAGCAGTACTTC.

This chain joins TRBV5-1 and TRBJ1-6; TRBD1 is a possible D gene (6 bases). Trimming cost V 2 bases and J 10 bases, with 7 bases left between them. Germline values: CDR1 SGHRS, CDR2 YFSETQ. This CDR3 region has 12 residues. DNA for the CDR3: TGCGCCAGCAGCTTAGGGGGATCACCCCTCCACTTT. Its protein is CASSLGGSPLHF.